This T cell receptor beta chain was identified in a study of graft-versus-host responses after intestinal transplantation. Findings and caveats of the study: Where graft-donor T cell macrochimerism was present, patients had high graft-versus-host to host-versus-graft clonal ratios in allografts. Some GvH clones appeared in ileal mucosa or blood before recipient bone marrow.

This table comes from immunoSEQ multiplex PCR, and its TCRdb copy is limited to in-frame clones, with some not included. This sample yields about 100,000 clones, of which 80% to 90% are seen a single time; roughly 0.64% belongs to the top ten. The CDR3 length is 16 residues. Losses at the gene ends were 6 bases for V and 5 bases for J; bases not matched to a gene: 14. Looked up from germline, CDR1 is ENHRY and CDR2 is SYGVKD. This clone appeared a single time. Its antigen is currently unknown. Source: unstimulated CD4+ T cells sorted from spleen or lymph node cells, taken before transplant. The sequence derives from a human donor who was the organ donor for an intestinal transplant. J is TRBJ2-7 and V is TRBV10-3; 9 bases agree with TRBD1. CDR3 residues: CAIRPERGQGRNEQYF. CDR3 nucleotides: TGTGCCATCAGGCCGGAGAGGGGACAGGGAAGGAACGAGCAGTACTTC.